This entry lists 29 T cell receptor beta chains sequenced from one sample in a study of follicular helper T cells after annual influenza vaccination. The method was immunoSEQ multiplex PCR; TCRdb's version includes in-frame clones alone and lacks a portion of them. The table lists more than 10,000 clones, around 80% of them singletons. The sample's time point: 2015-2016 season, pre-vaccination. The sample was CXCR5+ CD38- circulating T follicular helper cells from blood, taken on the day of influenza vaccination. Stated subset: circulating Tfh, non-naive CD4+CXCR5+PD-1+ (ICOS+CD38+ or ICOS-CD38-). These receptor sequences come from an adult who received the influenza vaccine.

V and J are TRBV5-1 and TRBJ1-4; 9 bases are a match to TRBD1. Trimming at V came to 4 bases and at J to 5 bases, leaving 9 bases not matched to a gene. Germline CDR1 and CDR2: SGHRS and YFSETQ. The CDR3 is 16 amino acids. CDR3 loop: CASSLSSGTGNEKLFF. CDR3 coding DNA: TGCGCCAGCAGCCTATCCTCCGGGACAGGGAATGAAAAACTGTTTTTT.

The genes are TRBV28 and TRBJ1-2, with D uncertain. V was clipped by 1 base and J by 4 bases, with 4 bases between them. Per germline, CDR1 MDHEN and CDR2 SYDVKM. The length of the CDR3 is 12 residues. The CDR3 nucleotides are TGTGCCAGCAGTTTATTTTCCTATGGCTACACCTTC. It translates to CASSLFSYGYTF.

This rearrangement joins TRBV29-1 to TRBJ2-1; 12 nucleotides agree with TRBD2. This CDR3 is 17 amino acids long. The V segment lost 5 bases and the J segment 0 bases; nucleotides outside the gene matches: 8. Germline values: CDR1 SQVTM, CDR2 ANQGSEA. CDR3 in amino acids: CSVRQTSGGSSYNEQFF. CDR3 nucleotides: TGCAGCGTTCGCCAAACTAGCGGGGGGAGCTCCTACAATGAGCAGTTCTTC.

CDR3 nucleotides: TGTGCCAGCAACAAACGGGGCAGCTCCTACAATGAGCAGTTCTTC. Its translation is CASNKRGSSYNEQFF. The chain uses TRBV2 and TRBJ2-1; tentatively, D is TRBD1 or TRBD2 (5 bases each). The CDR3 has 15 amino acids. CDR1 and CDR2 (germline): SNHLY, FYNNEI. Deletions cut 7 bases from V and 0 bases from J, with 13 bases between.

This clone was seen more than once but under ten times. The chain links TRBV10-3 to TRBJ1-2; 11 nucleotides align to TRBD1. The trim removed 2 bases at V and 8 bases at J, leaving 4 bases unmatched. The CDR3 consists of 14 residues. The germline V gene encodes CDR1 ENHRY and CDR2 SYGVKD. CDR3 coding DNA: TGTGCCATCAGTGAGGGACAGGGGGCTCGCGGCTACACCTTC. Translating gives CAISEGQGARGYTF.

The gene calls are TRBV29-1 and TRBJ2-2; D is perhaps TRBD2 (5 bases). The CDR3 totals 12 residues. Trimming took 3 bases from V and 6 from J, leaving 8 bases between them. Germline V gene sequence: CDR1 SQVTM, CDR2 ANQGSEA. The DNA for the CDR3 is TGCAGCGTTGACAGAGGGTCCGGGGAGCTGTTTTTT. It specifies CSVDRGSGELFF.

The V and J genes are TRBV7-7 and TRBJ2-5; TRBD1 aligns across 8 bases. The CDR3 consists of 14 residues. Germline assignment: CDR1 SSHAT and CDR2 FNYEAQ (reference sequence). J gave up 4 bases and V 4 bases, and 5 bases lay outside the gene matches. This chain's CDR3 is CASSSTGTGETQYF. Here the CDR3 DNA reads TGTGCCAGCAGCTCAACAGGGACAGGAGAGACCCAGTACTTC.

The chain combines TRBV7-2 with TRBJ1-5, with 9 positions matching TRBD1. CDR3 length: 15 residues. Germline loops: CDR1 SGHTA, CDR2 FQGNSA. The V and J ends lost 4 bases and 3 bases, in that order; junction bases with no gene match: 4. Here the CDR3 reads CASSSGQGNNQPQHF. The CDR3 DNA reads TGTGCCAGCAGCTCGGGACAGGGTAACAATCAGCCCCAGCATTTT.

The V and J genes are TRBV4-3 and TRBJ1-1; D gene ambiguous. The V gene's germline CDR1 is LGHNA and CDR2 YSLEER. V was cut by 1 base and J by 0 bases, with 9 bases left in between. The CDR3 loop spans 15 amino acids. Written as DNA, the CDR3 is TGCGCCAGCAGCCAAGTTGGTATGATGAACACTGAAGCTTTCTTT. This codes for CASSQVGMMNTEAFF.

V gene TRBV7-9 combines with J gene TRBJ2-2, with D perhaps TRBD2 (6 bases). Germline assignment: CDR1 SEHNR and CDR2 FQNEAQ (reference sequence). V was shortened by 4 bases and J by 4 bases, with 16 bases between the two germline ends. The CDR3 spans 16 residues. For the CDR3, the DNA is TGTGCCAGCAGCTCCACCGGGGGAAGTGCCACCGGGGAGCTGTTTTTT. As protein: CASSSTGGSATGELFF.

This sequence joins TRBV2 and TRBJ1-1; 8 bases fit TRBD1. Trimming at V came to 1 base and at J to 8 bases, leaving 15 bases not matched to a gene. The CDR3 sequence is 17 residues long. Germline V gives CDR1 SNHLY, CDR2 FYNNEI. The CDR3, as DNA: TGTGCCAGCAGTGAAGGCGGTGGACAGGGTCTTGTCTCGGAAGCTTTCTTT. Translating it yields CASSEGGGQGLVSEAFF.

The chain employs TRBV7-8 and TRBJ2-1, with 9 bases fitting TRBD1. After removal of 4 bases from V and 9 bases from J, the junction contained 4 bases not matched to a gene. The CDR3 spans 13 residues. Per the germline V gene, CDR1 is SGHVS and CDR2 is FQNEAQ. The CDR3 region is CASSWDRDSEQFF. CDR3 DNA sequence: TGTGCCAGCAGCTGGGACAGGGATTCTGAGCAGTTCTTC.

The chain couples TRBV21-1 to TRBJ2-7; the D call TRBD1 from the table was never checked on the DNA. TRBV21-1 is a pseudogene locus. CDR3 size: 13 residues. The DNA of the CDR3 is TGTGCCAGCAGCTGCCGGGACAACTACGAGCAGTACTTC. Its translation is CASSCRDNYEQYF.

The CDR3 loop reads CASSTYTGFYGYTF. CDR3 coding DNA: TGTGCCAGCAGTACCTACACAGGGTTCTATGGCTACACCTTC. The chain couples TRBV28 to TRBJ1-2, with a possible D match to TRBD1 (6 bases). V was shortened by 5 bases and J by 4 bases, with 14 bases between the two germline ends. CDR1 and CDR2 from the germline V gene are MDHEN and SYDVKM. The CDR3 extends over 14 amino acids.

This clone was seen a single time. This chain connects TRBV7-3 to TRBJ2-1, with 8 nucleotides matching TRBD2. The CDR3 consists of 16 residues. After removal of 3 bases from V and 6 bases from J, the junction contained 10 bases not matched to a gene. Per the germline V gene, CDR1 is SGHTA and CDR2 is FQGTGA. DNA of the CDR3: TGTGCCAGCAGCTTGGAGTATCAGCGGGGGATCAATGAGCAGTTCTTC. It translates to CASSLEYQRGINEQFF.

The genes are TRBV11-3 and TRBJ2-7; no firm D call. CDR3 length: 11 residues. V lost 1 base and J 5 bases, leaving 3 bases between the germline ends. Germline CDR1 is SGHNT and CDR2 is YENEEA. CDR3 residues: CASSLGDEQYF. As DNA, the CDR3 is TGTGCCAGCAGCTTAGGAGACGAGCAGTACTTC.

CDR3 nucleotides: TGTGCCAGCAGCCAAGACCCTGATCGGGCAGGATACACAGATACGCAGTATTTT. This encodes CASSQDPDRAGYTDTQYF. V gene TRBV14 combines with J gene TRBJ2-3; D gene uncertain. Germline V lookup: CDR1 SGHDN, CDR2 FVKESK. The CDR3 runs 18 residues. V was shortened by 0 bases and J by 2 bases, with 18 bases between the two germline ends.

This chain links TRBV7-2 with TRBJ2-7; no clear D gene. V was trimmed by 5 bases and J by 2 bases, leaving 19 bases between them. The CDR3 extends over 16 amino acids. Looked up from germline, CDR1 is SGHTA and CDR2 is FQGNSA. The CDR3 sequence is CASSRAWATDAYEQYF. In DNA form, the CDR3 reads TGTGCCAGCAGCCGAGCCTGGGCGACCGACGCCTACGAGCAGTACTTC.

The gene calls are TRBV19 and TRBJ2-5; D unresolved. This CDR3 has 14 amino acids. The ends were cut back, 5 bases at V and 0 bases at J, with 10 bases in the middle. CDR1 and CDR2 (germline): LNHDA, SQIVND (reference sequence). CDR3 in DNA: TGTGCCAGTAGTGCCGACTGGTACCAAGAGACCCAGTACTTC. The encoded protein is CASSADWYQETQYF.

CDR3 in DNA: TGTGCCACCAGCCGAGTTCCGACAGCTATCGGCGGTGAAGCTTTCTTT. This codes for CATSRVPTAIGGEAFF. The chain uses TRBV15 and TRBJ1-1; maybe TRBD1 (5 bases). Germline loops: CDR1 LNHNV, CDR2 YYDKDF (reference sequence). This CDR3 is built from 16 residues. The V and J ends lost 5 bases and 7 bases respectively, with 23 bases between them.

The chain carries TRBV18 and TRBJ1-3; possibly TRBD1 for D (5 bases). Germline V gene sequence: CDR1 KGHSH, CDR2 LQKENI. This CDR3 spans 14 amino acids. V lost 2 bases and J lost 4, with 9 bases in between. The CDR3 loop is CASSPLDSGNTIYF. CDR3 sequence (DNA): TGTGCCAGCTCACCATTAGACAGCGGAAACACCATATATTTT.

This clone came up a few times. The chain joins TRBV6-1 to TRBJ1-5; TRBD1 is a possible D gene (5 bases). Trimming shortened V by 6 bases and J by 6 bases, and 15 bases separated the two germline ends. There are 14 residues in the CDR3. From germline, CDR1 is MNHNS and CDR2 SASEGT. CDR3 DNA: TGTGCCAGCAGCGTGCGGGGGATGTCTCAGCCCCAGCATTTT. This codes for CASSVRGMSQPQHF.

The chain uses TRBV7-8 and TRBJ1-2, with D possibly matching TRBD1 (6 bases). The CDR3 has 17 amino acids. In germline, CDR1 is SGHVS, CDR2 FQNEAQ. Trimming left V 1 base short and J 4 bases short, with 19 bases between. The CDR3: CASSLDRDRGNSYGYTF. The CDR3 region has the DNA TGTGCCAGCAGCTTAGACAGGGATCGGGGAAATAGCTATGGCTACACCTTC.

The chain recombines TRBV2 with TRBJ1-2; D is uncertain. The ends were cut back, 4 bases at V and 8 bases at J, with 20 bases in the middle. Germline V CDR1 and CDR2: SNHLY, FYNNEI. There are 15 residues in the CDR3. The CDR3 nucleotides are TGTGCCAGCAGTGGGCCGGCGTCCGAGGTGGGAGGCTACACCTTC. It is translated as CASSGPASEVGGYTF.

CDR3 protein: CASSLQTGYNQPQHF. The CDR3, as DNA: TGTGCCAGCAGCCTGCAGACAGGGTATAATCAGCCCCAGCATTTT. This chain joins TRBV7-2 and TRBJ1-5; 7 positions agree with TRBD1. V lost 5 bases, J lost 4 bases, and 8 bases stayed unmatched. The CDR3 has 15 residues. Per germline, CDR1 SGHTA and CDR2 FQGNSA.

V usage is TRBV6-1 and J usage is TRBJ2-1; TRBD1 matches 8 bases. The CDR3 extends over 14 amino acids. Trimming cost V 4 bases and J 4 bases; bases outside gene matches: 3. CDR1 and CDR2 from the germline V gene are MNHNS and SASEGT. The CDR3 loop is CASSGTGIYNEQFF. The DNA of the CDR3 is TGTGCCAGCAGTGGGACAGGGATATACAATGAGCAGTTCTTC.

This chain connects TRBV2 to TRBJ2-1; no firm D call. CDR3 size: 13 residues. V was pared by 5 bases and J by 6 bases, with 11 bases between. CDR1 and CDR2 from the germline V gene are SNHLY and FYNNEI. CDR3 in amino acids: CASSRQGGNEQFF. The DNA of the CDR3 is TGTGCCAGCAGTAGGCAAGGTGGCAATGAGCAGTTCTTC.

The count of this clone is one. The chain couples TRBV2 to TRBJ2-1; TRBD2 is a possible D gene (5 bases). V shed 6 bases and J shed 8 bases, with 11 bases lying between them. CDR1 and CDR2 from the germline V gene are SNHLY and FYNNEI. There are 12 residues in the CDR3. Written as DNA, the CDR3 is TGTGCCAGCAGGGCGGACTGGGATGAGCAGTTCTTC. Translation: CASRADWDEQFF.

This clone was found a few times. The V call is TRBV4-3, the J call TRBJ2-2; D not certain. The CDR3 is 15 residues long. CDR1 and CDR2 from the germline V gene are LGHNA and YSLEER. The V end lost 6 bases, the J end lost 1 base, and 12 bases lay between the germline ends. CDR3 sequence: CASSRNLVNTGELFF. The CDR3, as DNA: TGCGCCAGCAGTCGTAACTTGGTGAACACCGGGGAGCTGTTTTTT.